The 27 T cell receptor beta chains in this list originate from one sample, sequenced in a study of spatial heterogeneity in lung cancer (dated by TCRdb to about 2019). The library was produced with 5' RACE. Reads for this sample came from a NextSeq 500. TCRdb reprocessing: public reads trimmed at Q25 with fastp, clones called with MiXCR, in-frame beta chains kept. For every CDR3 protein sequence, its rows merge into one entry that carries the most common genes and DNA. Recorded for this sample are some 2,900 distinct CDR3 sequences; 18% of them occurred a single time. Clones ranked in the top ten supply more than 15% of the sample. What this sample's time point label stands for: sample taken at primary tumor resection. The sample here was normal lung tissue next to the tumor, taken at surgery. The receptors were sampled from a male donor with early-stage non-small cell lung cancer.

This chain uses TRBV6-6 with TRBJ2-7; perhaps TRBD1 as D (5 bases). The CDR3 contains 14 residues. Trimming removed 5 bases at V and 2 bases at J, with 13 bases between. Germline-derived CDR1 and CDR2 are MNHNY and SVGAGI (reference sequence). Here the CDR3 DNA reads TGTGCCAGCAGTCCTTCGACAGTTCCCTACGAGCAGTACTTC. Translating it yields CASSPSTVPYEQYF.

This clonotype has more than one count but fewer than ten. This chain connects TRBV11-3 to TRBJ2-3; 9 bases line up with TRBD1. The length of the CDR3 is 14 residues. Trimming took 5 bases from V and 3 from J; bases not matched to a gene: 3. Germline loops: CDR1 SGHNT, CDR2 YENEEA. CDR3 nucleotide sequence: TGTGCCAGCAGCCCGGGACAGGGAACAGATACGCAGTATTTT. Protein: CASSPGQGTDTQYF. The full variable domain, its missing parts supplied by reference TRBV11-3 and TRBJ2-3, is EAGVVQSPRYKIIEKKQPVAFWCNPISGHNTLYWYLQNLGQGPELLIRYENEEAVDDSQLPKDRFSAERLKGVDSTLKIQPAELGDSAVYLCASSPGQGTDTQYFGPGTRLTVL.

The chain is built from TRBV20-1 and TRBJ1-4; D possibly corresponds to TRBD1 (6 bases). The CDR3 spans 16 residues. Trimming took 3 bases from V and 3 from J, leaving 17 bases between them. Germline CDR1 DFQATT, CDR2 SNEGSKA (reference sequence). The CDR3 sequence is CSASVLTGSPNEKLFF. The CDR3 DNA sequence: TGCAGTGCTAGCGTTTTAACAGGGTCCCCTAATGAAAAACTGTTTTTT.

This clonotype is medium-sized. The rearrangement uses TRBV3-1 and TRBJ1-1, with D possibly TRBD1 on 6 matching bases. CDR3 length: 13 residues. Between the trimmed V and J ends, which lost 1 base and 9 bases, there was a span of 12 bases. Germline V lookup: CDR1 LGHDT, CDR2 YNNKEL (reference sequence). CDR3 loop: CASSQGAGDKAFF. The CDR3 DNA follows: TGTGCCAGCAGCCAAGGGGCTGGGGACAAAGCTTTCTTT. Supplemented by reference TRBV3-1 and TRBJ1-1, the full variable domain reads DTAVSQTPKYLVTQMGNDKSIKCEQNLGHDTMYWYKQDSKKFLKIMFSYNNKELIINETVPNRFSPKSPDKAHLNLHINSLELGDSAVYFCASSQGAGDKAFFGQGTRLTVV.

Judged by abundance, this clonotype is medium-sized. DNA for the CDR3: TGCGCCAGCAGCTTGGAGGTTTATCAGTCGGGAGATACGCAGTATTTT. Translating gives CASSLEVYQSGDTQYF. The chain links TRBV5-1 to TRBJ2-3; D unclear. There are 16 residues in the CDR3. In germline, CDR1 is SGHRS, CDR2 YFSETQ. The V end was cut by 0 bases, the J end by 5 bases, with 16 bases between. Looking up the rest from reference TRBV5-1 and TRBJ2-3 gives the full variable domain: KAGVTQTPRYLIKTRGQQVTLSCSPISGHRSVSWYQQTPGQGLQFLFEYFSETQRNKGNFPGRFSGRQFSNSRSEMNVSTLELGDSALYLCASSLEVYQSGDTQYFGPGTRLTVL.

This clonotype is labeled medium-sized. V gene TRBV10-2 combines with J gene TRBJ2-3; TRBD2 matches at 12 bases. V shed 7 bases and J 2 bases; nucleotides not matched to a gene: 19. Germline CDR1 is WSHSY and CDR2 is SAAADI. The CDR3 length is 20 residues. CDR3 DNA: TGCGCCAGCACCCCCCTAGAGACTAGCGGGAGCCTTGGGCCCACAGATACGCAGTATTTT. Protein sequence: CASTPLETSGSLGPTDTQYF.

This chain connects TRBV12-3 or TRBV12-4 to TRBJ1-2, with a possible D match to TRBD1 (6 bases). The CDR3 has 15 residues. The V and J ends lost 3 bases and 6 bases respectively, with 17 bases between them. The CDR3 here is CASSFPEGAGDGYTF. DNA for the CDR3: TGTGCCAGCAGTTTTCCCGAAGGGGCAGGGGATGGCTACACCTTC.

The genes are TRBV6-2 or TRBV6-3 and TRBJ2-5; the D gene is possibly TRBD1 (6 bases). CDR3 length equals 16 residues. Trimming left V 2 bases short and J 2 bases short, with 15 bases between. Germline V gene sequence: CDR1 MNHEY, CDR2 SVGEGT. The CDR3 loop reads CASSYPPGQVQETQYF. CDR3 in DNA: TGTGCCAGCAGTTACCCCCCGGGACAAGTACAAGAGACCCAGTACTTC.

By frequency in the sample, this clonotype is medium-sized (0.01 to 0.1%). The J gene is TRBJ2-2, the V gene TRBV7-9, with a weak D call TRBD2 (5 bases). Trimming took off 10 bases at V and 0 bases at J, with 12 bases between the two ends. The CDR3 runs 14 residues. Germline V gives CDR1 SEHNR, CDR2 FQNEAQ (reference sequence). CDR3 nucleotide sequence: TGTGCCACAGCGCGCGGGCCGAACACCGGGGAGCTGTTTTTT. It specifies CATARGPNTGELFF.

This clonotype is termed medium-sized. V is TRBV7-2 and J is TRBJ2-3; 9 nucleotides align to TRBD1. This CDR3 is 15 amino acids long. Germline CDR1 SGHTA, CDR2 FQGNSA. The V and J ends lost 0 bases and 8 bases, in that order; junction bases with no gene match: 6. In DNA form, the CDR3 reads TGTGCCAGCAGCTTAGCTGGGACAGGGAGGCTTACGCAGTATTTT. This sequence encodes CASSLAGTGRLTQYF.

This clonotype rates as medium-sized (0.01 to 0.1%). This rearrangement joins TRBV5-8 to TRBJ2-5; 9 positions agree with TRBD1. Per germline, CDR1 SGHTS and CDR2 YDEGEE. V lost 4 bases to trimming and J lost 2 bases; unmatched junction nucleotides: 3. The CDR3 is made up of 14 amino acids. This CDR3 is CASSLGQGQETQYF. The CDR3 bases are TGTGCCAGCAGCCTCGGACAGGGGCAAGAGACCCAGTACTTC.

This clonotype is medium-sized in the sample. V gene TRBV6-5 combines with J gene TRBJ2-5; 13 nucleotides align to TRBD2. Germline trimming cut 5 bases from V and 2 bases from J; bases unmatched to any gene: 8. The CDR3 is 17 residues long. Germline CDR1 MNHEY, CDR2 SVGAGI. CDR3 sequence reads: CASSPSGTSGDQETQYF. In nucleotides, the CDR3 is TGTGCCAGCAGTCCTTCCGGGACTAGCGGGGATCAAGAGACCCAGTACTTC.

This clonotype is judged large. V usage is TRBV20-1 and J usage is TRBJ1-1; no firm D call. Germline V gives CDR1 DFQATT, CDR2 SNEGSKA (reference sequence). V lost 5 bases and J 0 bases, leaving 19 bases between the germline ends. This CDR3 is 16 amino acids long. The CDR3 sequence is CSALALEEGMNTEAFF. The CDR3 region has the DNA TGCAGTGCTTTAGCCCTGGAAGAGGGTATGAACACTGAAGCTTTCTTT.

Sample share makes this clonotype medium-sized. J is TRBJ2-7 and V is TRBV20-1; 12 bases are a match to TRBD2. Germline V gene lookup returns CDR1 DFQATT and CDR2 SNEGSKA (reference sequence). The CDR3 totals 14 residues. The ends lost 3 bases at V and 2 bases at J; junction bases unmatched: 2. This CDR3 is CSASRLAGAYEQYF. CDR3 DNA: TGCAGTGCTAGTCGACTAGCGGGAGCCTACGAGCAGTACTTC.

In its sample, this clonotype is medium-sized. The chain combines TRBV7-9 with TRBJ2-1, with D possibly matching TRBD1 (6 bases). Germline V gene data show CDR1 as SEHNR and CDR2 as FQNEAQ (reference sequence). The CDR3 consists of 13 residues. V was cut by 3 bases and J by 9 bases, with 12 bases left in between. CDR3 sequence (DNA): TGTGCCAGCAGCTTGTTGGGGGCGGGTGAGCAGTTCTTC. This codes for CASSLLGAGEQFF.

This clonotype is large in the sample. The J gene is TRBJ1-4, the V gene TRBV20-1; D is perhaps TRBD1 (6 bases). Germline assignment: CDR1 DFQATT and CDR2 SNEGSKA (reference sequence). V was trimmed by 2 bases and J by 2 bases, leaving 9 bases between them. The CDR3 loop spans 14 amino acids. CDR3 in DNA: TGCAGTGCTAGACCCCAGGGGACTAATGAAAAACTGTTTTTT. It encodes CSARPQGTNEKLFF.

The chain combines TRBV6-5 with TRBJ1-1; 7 nucleotides line up with TRBD1. The CDR3 sequence is 13 residues long. The germline V gene has CDR1 MNHEY and CDR2 SVGAGI. The V gene end was trimmed by 7 bases and the J gene end by 6 bases; junction bases not matched to a gene: 8. The CDR3 reads CASTNAGGAEAFF. The CDR3, as DNA: TGTGCCAGCACTAACGCAGGGGGAGCTGAAGCTTTCTTT.

This clonotype is categorized as medium-sized. The rearrangement uses TRBV16 and TRBJ1-5; maybe TRBD1 (5 bases). CDR3 length: 16 amino acids. Trimming took 4 bases from V and 0 from J, leaving 13 bases between them. Germline V gene sequence: CDR1 KGHSY, CDR2 FQNENV. The CDR3 loop is CASSPFGRDSNQPQHF. CDR3 nucleotide sequence: TGTGCCAGCAGCCCTTTCGGCAGGGATAGCAATCAGCCCCAGCATTTT.

This clonotype is medium-sized within its sample. The chain is built from TRBV4-1 and TRBJ2-1; D unresolved. CDR3 size: 14 residues. Trimming left V 1 base short and J 10 bases short, with 14 bases between. Germline V gives CDR1 MGHRA, CDR2 YSYEKL. CDR3 nucleotides: TGCGCCAGCAGCCAAGTAGGCGAAGCCAACGAGCAGTTCTTC. Its protein is CASSQVGEANEQFF.

V usage is TRBV9 and J usage is TRBJ2-1; D is unclear. The germline gives CDR1 SGDLS, CDR2 YYNGEE. Trimming shortened V by 0 bases and J by 10 bases, and 17 bases separated the two germline ends. The CDR3 consists of 15 residues. The CDR3 sequence: CASSVAYRGVVEQFF. For the CDR3, the DNA is TGTGCCAGCAGCGTAGCCTATAGAGGCGTAGTCGAGCAGTTCTTC.

The rearrangement links TRBV11-3 to TRBJ2-1, with D uncertain. Germline CDR1 reads SGHNT; CDR2 reads YENEEA. The CDR3 extends over 13 amino acids. V was trimmed by 2 bases and J by 8 bases, leaving 10 bases between them. Here the CDR3 DNA reads TGTGCCAGCAGCTTAAACCCCTTGGATGAGCAGTTCTTC. It specifies CASSLNPLDEQFF.

In its sample, this clonotype ranks as medium-sized. J is TRBJ2-5 and V is TRBV5-1; 12 positions agree with TRBD2. V lost 6 bases, J lost 2 bases, and 11 bases stayed unmatched. CDR1 and CDR2 from the germline V gene are SGHRS and YFSETQ. The CDR3 covers 17 residues. The CDR3 region has the DNA TGCGCCAGCACCGGAGCTCTAGCGGGGGGGCCGCAAGAGACCCAGTACTTC. Its protein is CASTGALAGGPQETQYF.

By sample share, this clonotype is medium-sized. The chain joins TRBV12-3 or TRBV12-4 to TRBJ2-1; D remains ambiguous. The germline V and J ends were trimmed by 3 bases and 6 bases, with 3 bases remaining between them. The CDR3 totals 11 residues. DNA of the CDR3: TGTGCCAGCAGTTTGGCCAATGAGCAGTTCTTC. This translates into CASSLANEQFF.

A few counts support this clonotype. This chain links TRBV28 with TRBJ2-1, with a possible D match to TRBD2 (7 bases). The germline V gene encodes CDR1 MDHEN and CDR2 SYDVKM. V lost 4 bases and J lost 6, with 22 bases in between. The CDR3 sequence is 17 residues long. This CDR3 is CASSSSSRAGASNEQFF. Here the CDR3 DNA reads TGTGCCAGCAGTTCGTCCTCCCGGGCGGGGGCCTCCAATGAGCAGTTCTTC.

By frequency in the sample, this clonotype is large (0.1 to 1%). The V call is TRBV12-3 or TRBV12-4, the J call TRBJ2-7; D could derive from TRBD1 or TRBD2 (5 bases each). Trimming removed 6 bases at V and 0 bases at J, with 12 bases between. There are 14 residues in the CDR3. The DNA of the CDR3 is TGTGCCAGCAGGACGGGACGGAACTCCTACGAGCAGTACTTC. Protein: CASRTGRNSYEQYF.

This clonotype ranks as medium-sized. The gene calls are TRBV27 and TRBJ2-3; D perhaps matches TRBD2 (6 bases). The V gene lost 2 bases and the J gene lost 3 bases, with 12 bases spanning the gap. There are 15 residues in the CDR3. The germline CDR1 and CDR2 sequences are MNHEY and SMNVEV (reference sequence). CDR3 DNA sequence: TGTGCCAGCAGTTTAATGGCCGCGGGGACAGATACGCAGTATTTT. Its protein is CASSLMAAGTDTQYF.

By share of the sample, this clonotype is medium-sized. This sequence joins TRBV12-3 or TRBV12-4 and TRBJ2-1, with 12 nucleotides matching TRBD1. V shed 6 bases and J 8 bases; nucleotides not matched to a gene: 11. This CDR3 is built from 16 residues. CDR3 in amino acids: CASRPFGTGGHYEQFF. The DNA for the CDR3 is TGTGCCAGCAGGCCCTTCGGGACAGGGGGCCACTATGAGCAGTTCTTC.